The T cell receptor beta chain described here comes from a study of blood T cell repertoires in COVID-19. Study-level information: The origin of the acute and convalescent COVID-19 samples was the United States, Italy and Spain. PBMCs, B-cell-depleted T cells, or T cells provided the cDNA or gDNA that made up the material.

This CDR3 region has 13 residues. From germline, CDR1 is SGHDN and CDR2 FVKESK. Trimming left V 4 bases short and J 4 bases short, with 11 bases between. Study processing details: Estimation of nucleated cell counts was performed using reference gene primer amplification. Clones were sequenced by immunoSEQ multiplex PCR, and TCRdb holds only the in-frame ones, with some missing. That table gives V, J and clone size, and the DNA gave D and trimming. This table holds 310,000 or so clones, about 83% found once. This receptor was identified in a woman aged 40 to 55 who had recovered from COVID-19. The V gene is TRBV14, the J gene TRBJ2-7; a weak D match, TRBD2 (6 bases). The sample taken for sequencing was PBMCs or T cells enriched from blood (not recorded which). The CDR3 DNA sequence: TGTGCCAGCAGCCCCAAAGGGAGGTACGAGCAGTACTTC. This translates into CASSPKGRYEQYF.